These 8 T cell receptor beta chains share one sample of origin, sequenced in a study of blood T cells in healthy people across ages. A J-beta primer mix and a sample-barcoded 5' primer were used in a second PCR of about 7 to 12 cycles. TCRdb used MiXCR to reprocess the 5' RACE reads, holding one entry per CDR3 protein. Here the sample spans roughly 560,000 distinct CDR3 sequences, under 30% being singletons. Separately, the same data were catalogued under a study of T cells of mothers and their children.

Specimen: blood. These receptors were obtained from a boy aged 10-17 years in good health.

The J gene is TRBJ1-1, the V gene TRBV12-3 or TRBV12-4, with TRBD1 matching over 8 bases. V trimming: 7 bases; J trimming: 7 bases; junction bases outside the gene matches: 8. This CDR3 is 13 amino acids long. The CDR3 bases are TGTGCCAGCACCCCACAGGGGGGGATTGAAGCTTTCTTT. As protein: CASTPQGGIEAFF.

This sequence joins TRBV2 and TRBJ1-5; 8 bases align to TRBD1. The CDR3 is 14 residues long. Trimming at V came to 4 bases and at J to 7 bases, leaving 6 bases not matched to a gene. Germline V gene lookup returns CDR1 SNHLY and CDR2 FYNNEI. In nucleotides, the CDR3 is TGTGCCAGCAGTGGCGACAGGGGCGCACAGCCCCAGCATTTT. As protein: CASSGDRGAQPQHF.

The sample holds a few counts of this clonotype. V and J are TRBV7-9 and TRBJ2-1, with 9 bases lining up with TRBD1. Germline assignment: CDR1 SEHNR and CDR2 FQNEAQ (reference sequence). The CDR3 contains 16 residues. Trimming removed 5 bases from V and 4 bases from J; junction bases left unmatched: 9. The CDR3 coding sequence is TGTGCCAGCAGCGAACCGCGGGACAGGGATTACAATGAGCAGTTCTTC. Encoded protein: CASSEPRDRDYNEQFF.

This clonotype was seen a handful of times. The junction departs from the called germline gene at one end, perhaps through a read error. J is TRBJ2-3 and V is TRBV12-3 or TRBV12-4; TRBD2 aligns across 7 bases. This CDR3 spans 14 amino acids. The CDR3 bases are TGTGCCGGCAGTTTCGGGGGGTTCACAGATACGCAGTATTTT. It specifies CAGSFGGFTDTQYF.

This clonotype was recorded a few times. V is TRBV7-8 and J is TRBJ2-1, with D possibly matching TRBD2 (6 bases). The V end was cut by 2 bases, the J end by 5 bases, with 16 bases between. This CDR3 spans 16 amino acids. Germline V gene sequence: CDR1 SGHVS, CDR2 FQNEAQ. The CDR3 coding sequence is TGTGCCAGCAGCTTACCCCGAGGGACTCCCGACAATGAGCAGTTCTTC. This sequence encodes CASSLPRGTPDNEQFF.

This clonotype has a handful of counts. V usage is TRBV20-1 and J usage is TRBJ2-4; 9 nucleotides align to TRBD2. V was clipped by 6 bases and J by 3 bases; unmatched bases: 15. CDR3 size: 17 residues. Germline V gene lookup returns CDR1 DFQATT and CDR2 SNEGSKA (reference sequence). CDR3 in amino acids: CSAIQLLAGRYKNIQYF. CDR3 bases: TGCAGTGCCATCCAGCTACTAGCGGGTCGGTACAAAAACATTCAGTACTTC.

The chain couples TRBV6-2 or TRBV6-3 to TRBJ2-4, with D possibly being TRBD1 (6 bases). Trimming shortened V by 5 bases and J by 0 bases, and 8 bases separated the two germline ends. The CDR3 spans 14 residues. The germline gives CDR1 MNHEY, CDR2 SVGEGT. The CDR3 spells CASSADRAKNIQYF. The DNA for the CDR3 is TGTGCCAGCAGTGCGGACAGAGCCAAAAACATTCAGTACTTC.

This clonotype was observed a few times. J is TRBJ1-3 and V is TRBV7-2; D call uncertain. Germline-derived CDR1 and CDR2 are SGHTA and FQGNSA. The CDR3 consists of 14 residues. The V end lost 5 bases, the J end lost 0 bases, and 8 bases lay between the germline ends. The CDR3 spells CASSEWSSGNTIYF. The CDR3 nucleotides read TGTGCCAGCAGCGAGTGGAGCTCTGGAAACACCATATATTTT.